The clone carrying this T cell receptor beta chain appeared a single time. Antigen specificity is unknown. The data were obtained in a study of blood T cell dynamics during melanoma immunotherapy. Study-level information: First-line therapy was either pembrolizumab or nivolumab with ipilimumab for metastatic melanoma.

The time point here: week 3, after first cycle of checkpoint inhibitor. Disease control meant complete response, partial response or stable disease at 12 weeks. This CDR3 has 14 residues. From germline, CDR1 is KGHSH and CDR2 LQKENI. With V trimmed by 5 bases and J by 2 bases, 5 bases remained unmatched. General study results and limits: Clones driving repertoire changes may be melanoma-specific or general immune activation.

Measured with immunoSEQ multiplex PCR; TCRdb has only the in-frame clones, and not every one. Among some 20,000 clones listed, 87% were seen once. The chain couples TRBV18 to TRBJ1-1; 7 nucleotides line up with TRBD1. The source is a human donor with melanoma. The starting material was blood, obtained from a patient treated with checkpoint blockade. The CDR3 reads CASSANRGNTEAFF. DNA of the CDR3: TGTGCCAGCTCAGCAAACAGGGGTAACACTGAAGCTTTCTTT.